The subject of this entry is one TCR beta chain. It has no known antigen specificity. Base qualities are not provided; no much larger clone lies one nucleotide away. Using the deep immunoSEQ assay, multiplex PCR amplified TCR CDR3 regions from genomic DNA. For each cell subset, the extracted genomic DNA was distributed evenly across all wells of several immunoSEQ 96-well plates, and each plate served as one replicate. Each replicate PCR for sorted subsets received around 200 ng genomic DNA, equal to about 30,000 T cell genomes. The purified libraries were quantified using a Qubit 3.0 fluorometer, sized with a Bioanalyzer 2100, and then quantified again using the KAPA Library Quantification kit. A separate single-read 150-cycle Illumina NextSeq 550 flow cell was used to sequence each immunoSEQ 96-well plate. On the authors' methods: The immunoSEQ output contained only junctional sequences without quality scores, so filtering could not match that applied to full-length reads. To assign V/J genes and CDR3, sequences were annotated against IMGT germline references using PyIR, a Python wrapper for IgBLAST v1.9. Any read was removed if the V/J assignment was weak (E-value above 1e-6), the CDR3 was missing, or the read contained stop codons, out-of-frame junctions, or ambiguous translated residues. A V3J clonotype was defined by an identical inferred V gene, J gene, and CDR3 amino acid sequence. Percentage overlap between repertoires was calculated by dividing the number of shared unique clonotypes by the size of the smaller repertoire. Three approaches were used to assess repertoire richness: RTK rarefaction, the Chao1 estimator, and Recon v2.1 estimates of unobserved clonotypes. Generation probabilities were computed with OLGA for all TCRbeta clonotypes obtained by the gDNA method from several donors. In TCRdb, the immuneACCESS table is reduced to in-frame sequences with V and J assigned. These tables do not hold every clone; where another copy was compared, an unresolved V gene accounts for under half, and the others remain unexplained. D and trimming come from the DNA, and the V and J calls and clone size come from that table. This sample comprises about 2.4 million clones, more than 90% of them detected only once. The ten largest clones capture roughly 0.13% of the sample.

This record belongs to a study of shared clonotypes between healthy human individuals (dated by TCRdb to the early 2020s). With respect to the entire study: The cohort included a few men and a couple of women between 18 and 49 years of age. For each donor, three plates each were used for CD4 naive and CD4 memory, two plates were used for CD8 naive, and one plate was used for CD8 memory. The study deeply sequenced blood TCR repertoires of about five healthy adults to estimate repertoire size and the extent of clonotype sharing between individuals. To increase sequencing depth and limit assay-specific biases, TCR repertoire library preparation and sequencing were carried out by different laboratories using diverse techniques. Between about 0.8 and 9 billion PBMCs per donor were obtained by leukapheresis.

The donors were healthy, HIV-negative adults who had no recently reported acute infections or vaccinations. Every donor was a Caucasian adult residing in Nashville, Tennessee, USA. Magnetic negative selection was used to enrich CD4+ T cells, after which naive cells were positively selected on CD45RA and the negative fraction became the memory subset. After blood collection by leukapheresis, PBMCs were isolated using Ficoll-Histopaque density gradient centrifugation and then cryopreserved in the vapor phase of liquid nitrogen. Purity and quantity of every magnetically sorted T cell population were checked by analytical flow cytometry. Genomic DNA was isolated from every sorted fraction and measured by UV absorbance on a Nanodrop 2000c. CDR1 is given as GTSNPN and CDR2 as SVGIG, both from the germline V gene (reference sequence). V is clipped by 3 bases and J by 3 bases, and the sequence between their germline boundaries is 13 bases long. Taken from cysteine to phenylalanine, the CDR3 has 14 residues. The DNA shown is the 42-base CDR3, in frame from base 1.

Broader findings and caveats from the paper: Pairwise subsampling led to the expectation that sequencing depth would affect the degree of clonotype sharing among donors. Incomplete sequencing was indicated by rarefaction of sorted-subset datasets, despite the large sequencing depth. Naive subsets generally had larger estimated clonotype richness than memory subsets did. Clonotypes shared by all four sorted-subset donors showed higher generation probabilities than non-shared clonotypes. Only blood was sampled, and tissue TCR repertoires likely differ from those in blood. Roughly 5% of naive CD4, more than 3% of naive CD8, 2% to 2.5% of memory CD4, and about 0.4% of memory CD8 clonotypes were shared across a few donors. Because the study included a small number of donors, the genetic and exposure-history diversity represented was limited.

The chain uses TRBV30 and TRBJ2-3; the D gene lacks a confident call. The sequenced material came from naive CD4+ T cells sorted from blood. The cell subset or site label here, explained by the study, means: CD45RA+ positively selected. The clonotype comes from a man in his late teens or twenties in good health. CDR3 region: CAWSWDPKTDTQYF. The DNA reads as follows: TGTGCCTGGAGCTGGGATCCGAAGACAGATACGCAGTATTTT. Here the CDR3 is joined to the reference TRBV30 and TRBJ2-3 genes, and the full variable domain is: SQTIHQWPATLVQPVGSPLSLECTVEGTSNPNLYWYRQAAGRGLQLLFYSVGIGQISSEVPQNLSASRPQDRQFILSSKKLLLSDSGFYLCAWSWDPKTDTQYFGPGTRLTVL.